One and the same sample provided the 7 T cell receptor beta chains below, sequenced in a study of cytomegalovirus exposure and HLA in healthy donors. With 60 Vbeta and 13 Jbeta primers, the PCR was carried out. The method was immunoSEQ multiplex PCR; TCRdb's version includes in-frame clones alone and lacks a portion of them. This sample carries about 140,000 clones, roughly 78% of them seen once, and the ten largest clones take about 3.9%. Sequencing was performed on PBMCs. These receptors all come from a man aged 50 or older in good health and CMV-seropositive.

Comments on this clone: At one of its ends the junction is not consistent with the germline gene, which may arise from a read error. CDR3: CASSLVGRLGSF. The CDR3 region has the DNA TGTGCCAGCAGTTTAGTTGGGAGGCTAGGGAGCTTC. This chain connects TRBV28 to TRBJ1-2; no reliable D call. The CDR3 extends over 12 amino acids. Per the germline V gene, CDR1 is MDHEN and CDR2 is SYDVKM.

The chain employs TRBV14 and TRBJ1-1; 7 nucleotides align to TRBD1. J lost 4 bases, V lost 3 bases, and 5 bases had no gene match. The CDR3 is 14 amino acids. In germline, CDR1 is SGHDN, CDR2 FVKESK. This CDR3 is CASSQGNRGTEAFF. The CDR3 DNA sequence: TGTGCCAGCAGCCAGGGGAACAGGGGCACTGAAGCTTTCTTT.

The gene calls are TRBV9 and TRBJ2-5, with 8 nucleotides matching TRBD2. The germline gives CDR1 SGDLS, CDR2 YYNGEE. CDR3 length equals 14 residues. Trimming removed 1 base from V and 5 bases from J; junction bases left unmatched: 4. The CDR3 here is CASSVTGGPETQYF. CDR3 nucleotide sequence: TGTGCCAGCAGCGTAACGGGAGGGCCGGAGACCCAGTACTTC.

In its sample, this clone was seen once. The chain carries TRBV7-9 and TRBJ2-1; 14 bases align to TRBD2. Germline V gene lookup returns CDR1 SEHNR and CDR2 FQNEAQ (reference sequence). This CDR3 contains 16 residues. V gave up 2 bases and J gave up 8 bases; unmatched junction bases: 5. CDR3 coding DNA: TGTGCCAGCAGCTTATACGCGGGACTAGCGGGAGATGAGCAGTTCTTC. It encodes CASSLYAGLAGDEQFF.

The chain uses TRBV5-4 and TRBJ2-3, with D possibly TRBD2 on 7 matching bases. The CDR3 consists of 14 residues. The ends were cut back, 5 bases at V and 3 bases at J, with 13 bases in the middle. CDR1 and CDR2 (germline): SGHNT, YYREEE (reference sequence). CDR3 coding DNA: TGTGCCAGCAGAAGGGGGGGGACTACAGATACGCAGTATTTT. This codes for CASRRGGTTDTQYF.

The chain is built from TRBV18 and TRBJ1-2; 7 positions agree with TRBD1. Germline V gene sequence: CDR1 KGHSH, CDR2 LQKENI. With 2 bases clipped from V and 4 bases from J, the junction kept 10 bases outside the gene matches. This CDR3 region has 16 residues. CDR3 coding DNA: TGTGCCAGCTCACCAAATAGGGACAGCTCCGGCTATGGCTACACCTTC. Protein sequence: CASSPNRDSSGYGYTF.

This clone has only a few counts. This chain joins TRBV5-6 and TRBJ1-2, with 10 bases aligning to TRBD1. The CDR3 covers 14 residues. With 4 bases clipped from V and 7 bases from J, the junction kept 7 bases outside the gene matches. Germline assignment: CDR1 SGHDT and CDR2 YYEEEE. As DNA, the CDR3 is TGTGCCAGCAGCATAAGACAGGGGGCAAGTGGCTACACCTTC. Protein product: CASSIRQGASGYTF.